This TCR beta chain was documented in a study of blood T cell repertoires in COVID-19. CDR1 and CDR2 from the germline V gene are SEHNR and FQNEAQ (reference sequence). J was trimmed by 8 bases and V by 5 bases; bases with no gene match: 9. CDR3 size: 14 residues. Sequenced by immunoSEQ multiplex PCR; TCRdb stores in-frame clones only, minus some. This sample has roughly 200,000 clones, with about 85% found just once. The genes are TRBV7-9 and TRBJ1-2, with TRBD1 matching over 9 bases. The receptor was isolated from a woman at least 80 years old with acute or convalescent COVID-19. The specimen was peripheral blood. CDR3 in amino acids: CASSDTRQGEGYTF. CDR3 in DNA: TGTGCCAGCAGCGATACTCGACAGGGGGAAGGCTACACCTTC.